The 6 T cell receptor beta chains presented below share a single source sample, sequenced in a study of early T cells in non-severe SARS-CoV-2 infection. TCRdb passed the 5' RACE reads through MiXCR, listing each CDR3 protein once. The repertoire consists of under 70,000 distinct CDR3 sequences, with over 4.5% occurring once and the leading ten covering more than 3%. The source material was whole blood, sampled at baseline. The receptors here all came from an adult who was a healthcare worker with PCR-confirmed SARS-CoV-2 infection or an uninfected control (not recorded which).

With respect to this clonotype: The germline gene is not matched at one end of the junction; a read error may be the cause. The chain recombines TRBV18 with TRBJ2-5; 7 bases line up with TRBD1. In germline, CDR1 is KGHSH, CDR2 LQKENI. This CDR3 region has 17 residues. The CDR3 here is CASSPLPDRKGMETQYF. The CDR3, as DNA: TGTGCCAGCTCTCCACTACCGGACAGGAAAGGAATGGAGACCCAGTACTTC.

This clonotype was detected ten times or more. The chain carries TRBV10-3 and TRBJ1-2; TRBD1 matches at 7 bases. The V gene's germline CDR1 is ENHRY and CDR2 SYGVKD. The V segment lost 9 bases and the J segment 6 bases; nucleotides outside the gene matches: 7. The CDR3 consists of 12 residues. In DNA form, the CDR3 reads TGTGCCATGCGAACCGGGACAGATGGCTACACCTTC. Residues: CAMRTGTDGYTF.

This clonotype occurred many times. The rearrangement joins TRBV11-2 to TRBJ2-4; D is unclear. The CDR3 has 17 residues. Trimming left V 5 bases short and J 0 bases short, with 17 bases between. CDR1 is SGHAT, CDR2 FQNNGV, per germline. CDR3 loop: CASSLRPTRLAKNIQYF. The DNA for the CDR3 is TGTGCCAGCAGCCTTAGACCGACACGATTAGCCAAAAACATTCAGTACTTC.

This clonotype was found many times. The chain recombines TRBV7-9 with TRBJ2-3, with D unresolved. V was cut by 2 bases and J by 6 bases, with 9 bases left in between. The CDR3 sequence is 13 residues long. CDR1 and CDR2 from the germline V gene are SEHNR and FQNEAQ (reference sequence). Here the CDR3 DNA reads TGTGCCAGCAGCTTAAGGATAACGGATACGCAGTATTTT. Amino acid sequence: CASSLRITDTQYF.

Remarks on this clonotype: One junction end does not reproduce the germline sequence, and a read error may be involved. V and J are TRBV19 and TRBJ1-1; maybe TRBD1 (5 bases). Germline V gene sequence: CDR1 LNHDA, CDR2 SQIVND (reference sequence). The CDR3 loop spans 13 amino acids. In nucleotides, the CDR3 is TGTGCCAGTAGTATTCGGGGGAACACTGAAGTTTTCTTT. Translation: CASSIRGNTEVFF.

This clonotype has at least ten counts. The gene calls are TRBV13 and TRBJ2-3, with 11 bases identical to TRBD2. Germline CDR1 is PRHDT and CDR2 is FYEKMQ (reference sequence). The V segment lost 5 bases and the J segment 5 bases; nucleotides outside the gene matches: 6. This CDR3 contains 15 residues. CDR3 nucleotides: TGTGCCAGCAGCCTACTAGCGGGGGTGGAAGATACGCAGTATTTT. Encoded protein: CASSLLAGVEDTQYF.